Shown below are 30 T cell receptor beta chains from a single sample sequenced in a study of T cell repertoires in cytomegalovirus infection. In TCRdb, the reads were re-called with MiXCR into one record per CDR3 protein. The sample holds about 350,000 distinct CDR3 sequences; around a third are singletons and the top ten take roughly 14%. No cognate antigen is known for these TCRs. This material consisted of cultured PBMCs, taken from culture after CMV antigen stimulation. All receptors derive from a human donor in good health (CMV status not recorded). Some clones in this sample may be carry-over from other donors' samples.

V is TRBV6-5 and J is TRBJ2-7, with D maybe TRBD2 (6 bases). Germline CDR1 MNHEY, CDR2 SVGAGI. This CDR3 has 16 residues. V was pared by 3 bases and J by 3 bases, with 18 bases between. The CDR3 bases are TGTGCCAGCAGTTATATCGCGGCGGGATTGTACTACGAGCAGTACGTC. Protein product: CASSYIAAGLYYEQYV.

In its sample, this clonotype was seen a few times. The chain recombines TRBV7-9 with TRBJ1-1; 9 bases are a match to TRBD1. V shed 5 bases, J shed 1 base, and the junction held 5 bases outside the gene matches. CDR1 is SEHNR, CDR2 FQNEAQ, per germline (reference sequence). This CDR3 comprises 15 residues. CDR3 nucleotide sequence: TGTGCCAGCAGCCCGGGACAGGGACAGAACACTGAAGCTTTCTTT. It translates to CASSPGQGQNTEAFF.

The gene calls are TRBV20-1 and TRBJ1-5; the D is unclear. From germline, CDR1 is DFQATT and CDR2 SNEGSKA (reference sequence). The germline V and J ends were trimmed by 6 bases and 4 bases, with 16 bases remaining between them. CDR3 length: 14 residues. The DNA of the CDR3 is TGCAGTGCCAGTAACAAGGGCCGAAATCAGCCCCAGCATTTT. This encodes CSASNKGRNQPQHF.

This chain uses TRBV10-3 with TRBJ1-1; unclear D gene. The V end lost 4 bases, the J end lost 1 base, and 10 bases lay between the germline ends. The CDR3 runs to 14 residues. Germline lookup yields CDR1 ENHRY and CDR2 SYGVKD. The CDR3: CAISAAAWNTEAFF. The CDR3 region has the DNA TGTGCCATCAGTGCGGCAGCATGGAACACTGAAGCTTTCTTT.

This clonotype was seen only a few times. J is TRBJ2-1 and V is TRBV7-9; D is undetermined. V was shortened by 2 bases and J by 7 bases, with 12 bases between the two germline ends. Germline V gene lookup returns CDR1 SEHNR and CDR2 FQNEAQ (reference sequence). This CDR3 contains 14 residues. CDR3 in amino acids: CASSLTARRNEQFF. The DNA of the CDR3 is TGTGCCAGCAGCTTAACGGCGCGTCGGAATGAGCAGTTCTTC.

CDR3 residues: CASSERNTGELFF. The CDR3 DNA sequence: TGTGCCAGCTCAGAGAGGAACACCGGGGAGCTGTTTTTT. The chain uses TRBV12-3 or TRBV12-4 and TRBJ2-2; D not certain. Between the trimmed V and J ends, which lost 8 bases and 1 base, there was a span of 8 bases. CDR3 length: 13 residues.

This clonotype is labeled medium-sized (0.01 to 0.1%). The chain is built from TRBV7-9 and TRBJ1-1, with a weak D call TRBD1 (6 bases). Germline loops: CDR1 SEHNR, CDR2 FQNEAQ (reference sequence). The V end was cut by 5 bases, the J end by 5 bases, with 18 bases between. This CDR3 contains 15 residues. DNA for the CDR3: TGTGCCAGCAGCCTACCCGCAGGGGTTGGGACTGAAGCTTTCTTT. Translated: CASSLPAGVGTEAFF.

This chain connects TRBV14 to TRBJ2-1; D gene ambiguous. The CDR3 contains 14 residues. The germline V gene encodes CDR1 SGHDN and CDR2 FVKESK. V was trimmed by 0 bases and J by 6 bases, leaving 9 bases between them. The CDR3 protein is CASSQDLVVNEQFF. CDR3 coding DNA: TGTGCCAGCAGCCAAGATCTGGTAGTCAATGAGCAGTTCTTC.

The chain is built from TRBV6-6 and TRBJ1-1; D call uncertain. CDR3 size: 14 residues. Deletions cut 5 bases from V and 5 bases from J, with 15 bases between. Germline CDR1 is MNHNY and CDR2 is SVGAGI (reference sequence). The CDR3 reads CASSLKGGGTEAFF. CDR3 sequence (DNA): TGTGCCAGCAGTCTAAAAGGTGGTGGGACTGAAGCTTTCTTT.

The gene calls are TRBV11-1 and TRBJ1-5, with D perhaps matching TRBD1 (5 bases). The germline V and J ends were trimmed by 5 bases and 4 bases, with 12 bases remaining between them. Germline CDR1 reads SGHAT; CDR2 reads FQDESV (reference sequence). This CDR3 region has 14 residues. CDR3 in DNA: TGTGCCAGCAGCCCCGGGACGGTGAATCAGCCCCAGCATTTT. Translating it yields CASSPGTVNQPQHF.

This clonotype was observed at least ten times. The chain is built from TRBV7-2 and TRBJ2-3; D is unclear. V was clipped by 0 bases and J by 2 bases, with 9 bases between them. CDR3 size: 15 residues. The germline V gene encodes CDR1 SGHTA and CDR2 FQGNSA. The CDR3 DNA follows: TGTGCCAGCAGCTTAGCCGGTAGTGACACAGATACGCAGTATTTT. Amino acids: CASSLAGSDTDTQYF.

Of note for this clonotype: As the CDR3 is not closed by the conserved phenylalanine or tryptophan, this likely results from a read error. This chain links TRBV27 with TRBJ2-3; 8 bases agree with TRBD1. Germline V gene data show CDR1 as MNHEY and CDR2 as SMNVEV (reference sequence). CDR3 length: 13 residues. Trimming at V came to 8 bases and at J to 6 bases, leaving 7 bases not matched to a gene. In DNA, the CDR3 is TGTGCCAGCTACAGGGGGAGCGGCGATACGCAGTATCTT. Translation gives CASYRGSGDTQYL.

The chain joins TRBV2 to TRBJ1-1, with D uncertain. CDR1 is SNHLY, CDR2 FYNNEI, per germline. V dropped 4 bases and J dropped 4 bases, with 13 bases sitting between them. There are 14 residues in the CDR3. CDR3 bases: TGTGCCAGCAGTGGTCGGGGATCGAGCACTGAAGCTTTCTTT. The encoded protein is CASSGRGSSTEAFF.

This clonotype was counted a few times. This chain links TRBV6-6 with TRBJ1-2; D is possibly TRBD1 (5 bases). CDR1 is MNHNY and CDR2 is SVGAGI in the germline V gene (reference sequence). Trimming cost V 6 bases and J 6 bases, with 17 bases left between them. The CDR3 consists of 14 residues. CDR3 sequence: CASSLAGLSHGYTF. CDR3 bases: TGTGCCAGCAGCCTAGCGGGGCTCTCTCATGGCTACACCTTC.

The sample holds many counts of this clonotype. V and J are TRBV28 and TRBJ1-5; D remains ambiguous. The germline V and J ends were trimmed by 5 bases and 6 bases, with 8 bases remaining between them. Germline V lookup: CDR1 MDHEN, CDR2 SYDVKM. The CDR3 sequence is 12 residues long. The CDR3 loop is CASSPISQPQHF. The CDR3 nucleotides read TGTGCCAGCAGTCCCATCTCTCAGCCCCAGCATTTT.

The rearrangement uses TRBV4-1 and TRBJ1-1; D not resolved. Trimming took off 2 bases at V and 4 bases at J, with 14 bases between the two ends. This CDR3 spans 15 amino acids. In germline, CDR1 is MGHRA, CDR2 YSYEKL. The CDR3 loop reads CASSQTFAEGTEAFF. For the CDR3, the DNA is TGCGCCAGCAGCCAAACTTTCGCTGAAGGCACTGAAGCTTTCTTT.

This clonotype has only a few counts. The rearrangement links TRBV28 to TRBJ1-6, with a tentative D call TRBD1 (6 bases). This CDR3 comprises 17 residues. The V gene's germline CDR1 is MDHEN and CDR2 SYDVKM. The ends were cut back, 5 bases at V and 10 bases at J, with 24 bases in the middle. The CDR3 bases are TGTGCCAGCAGTCCTTCGTTTACGGGACAAAGAAGATCACCCCTCCACTTT. Translation: CASSPSFTGQRRSPLHF.

In nucleotides, the CDR3 is TGCAGTGTTGCTTGGGATACGCAGTATTTT. Its translation: CSVAWDTQYF. The gene calls are TRBV20-1 and TRBJ2-3; D is uncertain. V lost 7 bases and J 6 bases, leaving 8 bases between the germline ends. The CDR3 contains 10 residues. Germline CDR1 DFQATT, CDR2 SNEGSKA (reference sequence).

In its sample, this clonotype was seen many times. J is TRBJ2-3 and V is TRBV7-9; D is possibly TRBD2 (6 bases). The germline gives CDR1 SEHNR, CDR2 FQNEAQ (reference sequence). Trimming took off 3 bases at V and 2 bases at J, with 12 bases between the two ends. There are 15 residues in the CDR3. The DNA for the CDR3 is TGTGCCAGCAGCTTCACGGGGGAGACCACAGATACGCAGTATTTT. It yields the protein CASSFTGETTDTQYF.

This clonotype was found a few times. This chain joins TRBV7-6 and TRBJ2-5; the D is unclear. CDR1 is SGHVS and CDR2 is FNYEAQ in the germline V gene. Trimming left V 2 bases short and J 7 bases short, with 8 bases between. CDR3 length: 12 amino acids. The CDR3 protein is CASSLQPGTQYF. The CDR3 DNA is TGTGCCAGCAGCTTACAACCGGGGACCCAGTACTTC. Looking up the rest from reference TRBV7-6 and TRBJ2-5 gives the full variable domain: GAGVSQSPRYKVTKRGQDVALRCDPISGHVSLYWYRQALGQGPEFLTYFNYEAQQDKSGLPNDRFSAERPEGSISTLTIQRTEQRDSAMYRCASSLQPGTQYFGPGTRLLVL.

This clonotype appeared a few times. This chain links TRBV7-2 with TRBJ2-2; D call uncertain. CDR1 SGHTA and CDR2 FQGNSA come from the germline V gene. This CDR3 spans 13 amino acids. Trimming cost V 8 bases and J 1 base, with 8 bases left between them. The CDR3 nucleotides read TGTGCCAGCGTGCGGCAGAACACCGGGGAGCTGTTTTTT. It encodes CASVRQNTGELFF.

The chain joins TRBV6-2 or TRBV6-3 to TRBJ1-5; D gene ambiguous. In germline, CDR1 is MNHEY, CDR2 SVGEGT. V lost 4 bases and J lost 2, with 9 bases in between. The CDR3 sequence is 14 residues long. This chain's CDR3 is CASSSDFGNQPQHF. The CDR3 DNA sequence: TGTGCCAGCAGTTCTGATTTTGGCAATCAGCCCCAGCATTTT.

Only one count was recorded for this clonotype. The chain combines TRBV19 with TRBJ1-2, with D unresolved. CDR1 is LNHDA and CDR2 is SQIVND in the germline V gene (reference sequence). CDR3 length: 14 residues. Trimming removed 3 bases from V and 1 base from J, with 9 bases in between. The CDR3 sequence: CASSIPGHNYGYTF. The DNA of the CDR3 is TGTGCCAGTAGTATCCCGGGCCATAACTATGGCTACACCTTC. The full variable domain, in which reference TRBV19 and TRBJ1-2 provide the parts outside the CDR3, is DGGITQSPKYLFRKEGQNVTLSCEQNLNHDAMYWYRQDPGQGLRLIYYSQIVNDFQKGDIAEGYSVSREKKESFPLTVTSAQKNPTAFYLCASSIPGHNYGYTFGSGTRLTVV.

The CDR3 sequence: CASSFDLGLAASRDTQYF. In DNA form, the CDR3 reads TGTGCCAGCAGCTTCGACCTGGGACTAGCGGCCTCAAGGGATACGCAGTATTTT. The rearrangement links TRBV7-6 to TRBJ2-3, with 11 bases matching TRBD2. Germline V CDR1 and CDR2: SGHVS, FNYEAQ. With V trimmed by 3 bases and J by 6 bases, 14 bases remained unmatched. This CDR3 contains 18 residues.

This clonotype was seen a handful of times. The rearrangement uses TRBV19 and TRBJ2-7; a weak D match, TRBD1 (6 bases). Trimming took off 7 bases at V and 3 bases at J, with 16 bases between the two ends. Germline loops: CDR1 LNHDA, CDR2 SQIVND (reference sequence). There are 14 residues in the CDR3. The CDR3 loop reads CASKSRGTNYEQYF. The DNA of the CDR3 is TGTGCCAGTAAGAGCAGGGGCACGAACTACGAGCAGTACTTC.

This rearrangement joins TRBV20-1 to TRBJ2-7; D is possibly TRBD2 (5 bases). The CDR3 runs 12 residues. V was shortened by 8 bases and J by 5 bases, with 16 bases between the two germline ends. Germline CDR1 DFQATT, CDR2 SNEGSKA (reference sequence). Here the CDR3 DNA reads TGCAGTTTAGACCGGTCCGGGGACGAGCAGTACTTC. This codes for CSLDRSGDEQYF.

This chain uses TRBV4-1 with TRBJ2-1; D might be TRBD2 (6 bases). Per germline, CDR1 MGHRA and CDR2 YSYEKL. V was clipped by 4 bases and J by 8 bases, with 18 bases between them. This CDR3 has 15 amino acids. CDR3 in DNA: TGCGCCAGCAGCCCGAGCGGGTGGGGTGGGGATGAGCAGTTCTTC. Amino acid sequence: CASSPSGWGGDEQFF.

This sequence joins TRBV19 and TRBJ2-3; D unresolved. The CDR3 is 14 amino acids. Trimming removed 1 base from V and 5 bases from J, with 10 bases in between. Germline loops: CDR1 LNHDA, CDR2 SQIVND (reference sequence). The DNA of the CDR3 is TGTGCCAGTAGTATAGCTTCAACCGAAGATACGCAGTATTTT. This sequence encodes CASSIASTEDTQYF.

The J gene is TRBJ2-7, the V gene TRBV28; D perhaps matches TRBD1 (7 bases). This CDR3 comprises 16 residues. V lost 6 bases to trimming and J lost 4 bases, with 22 bases between them. Per germline, CDR1 MDHEN and CDR2 SYDVKM. This chain's CDR3 is CASRPTGAGRLYEQYF. In DNA form, the CDR3 reads TGTGCCAGCAGGCCTACAGGGGCGGGAAGGCTTTACGAGCAGTACTTC.

The CDR3, as DNA: TGTGCCAGCAGCCTTAGGAGCTTCGGCAGGAACACTGAAGCTTTCTTT. This gives the protein CASSLRSFGRNTEAFF. This chain connects TRBV7-9 to TRBJ1-1; D unresolved. The germline CDR1 and CDR2 sequences are SEHNR and FQNEAQ (reference sequence). The CDR3 sequence is 16 residues long. The germline V and J ends were trimmed by 5 bases and 1 base, with 17 bases remaining between them.